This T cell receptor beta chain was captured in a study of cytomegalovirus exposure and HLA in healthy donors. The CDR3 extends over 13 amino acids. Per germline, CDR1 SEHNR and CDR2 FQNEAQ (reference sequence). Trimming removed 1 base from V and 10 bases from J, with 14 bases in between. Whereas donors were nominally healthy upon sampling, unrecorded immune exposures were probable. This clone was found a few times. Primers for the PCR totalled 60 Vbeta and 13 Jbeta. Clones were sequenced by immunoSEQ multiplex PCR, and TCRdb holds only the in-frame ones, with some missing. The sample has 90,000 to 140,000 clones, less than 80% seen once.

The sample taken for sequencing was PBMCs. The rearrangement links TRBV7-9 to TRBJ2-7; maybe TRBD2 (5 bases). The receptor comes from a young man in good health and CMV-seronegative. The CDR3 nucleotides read TGTGCCAGCAGCTTAGAAAGTGACGGGAACCAGTACTTC. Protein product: CASSLESDGNQYF. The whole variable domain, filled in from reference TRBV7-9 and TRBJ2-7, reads DTGVSQNPRHKITKRGQNVTFRCDPISEHNRLYWYRQTLGQGPEFLTYFQNEAQLEKSRLLSDRFSAERPKGSFSTLEIQRTEQGDSAMYLCASSLESDGNQYFGPGTRLTVT.